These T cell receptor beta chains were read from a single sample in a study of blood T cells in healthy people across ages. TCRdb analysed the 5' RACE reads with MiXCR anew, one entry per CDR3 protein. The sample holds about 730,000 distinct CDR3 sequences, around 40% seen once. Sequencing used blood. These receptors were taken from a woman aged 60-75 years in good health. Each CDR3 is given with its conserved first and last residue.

CDR3aa: CASSSTSGGADTQYF
v_gene: TRBV5-1
j_gene: TRBJ2-3

CDR3aa: CASSRGMDSPLHF
v_gene: TRBV18
j_gene: TRBJ1-6

CDR3aa: CSASPSGSTYNEQFF
v_gene: TRBV20-1
j_gene: TRBJ2-1

CDR3aa: CASSGDPGHRSYNEQYF
v_gene: TRBV9
j_gene: TRBJ2-7

CDR3aa: CASSDPRTGDTEAFF
v_gene: TRBV25-1
j_gene: TRBJ1-1

CDR3aa: CASSQDGRGADIQYF
v_gene: TRBV4-3
j_gene: TRBJ2-4

CDR3aa: CASSTLGPARRNGYGYTF
v_gene: TRBV3-1
j_gene: TRBJ1-2

CDR3aa: CSADRGWNNEQFF
v_gene: TRBV20-1
j_gene: TRBJ2-1

CDR3aa: CASSPRTEYNEQFF
v_gene: TRBV18
j_gene: TRBJ2-1

CDR3aa: CASINAGTGRQTQYF
v_gene: TRBV6-6
j_gene: TRBJ2-5

CDR3aa: CASSFWTTDTQYF
v_gene: TRBV5-1
j_gene: TRBJ2-3

CDR3aa: CASSPSGGAPNEQFF
v_gene: TRBV4-2
j_gene: TRBJ2-1

CDR3aa: CASSHTTQFDPQYF
v_gene: TRBV7-3
j_gene: TRBJ2-3

CDR3aa: CASSAGVGVPQDTQYF
v_gene: TRBV9
j_gene: TRBJ2-3

CDR3aa: CASIGGSTDTQYF
v_gene: TRBV2
j_gene: TRBJ2-3

CDR3aa: CASTRDHYGYTF
v_gene: TRBV7-6
j_gene: TRBJ1-2

CDR3aa: CASSQDRLAAGEQFF
v_gene: TRBV4-3
j_gene: TRBJ2-1

CDR3aa: CASSPLGPSPLHF
v_gene: TRBV7-9
j_gene: TRBJ1-6

CDR3aa: CASRTGTSTYEQYF
v_gene: TRBV2
j_gene: -

CDR3aa: CASSLRADRASYEQYF
v_gene: TRBV7-6
j_gene: TRBJ2-7

CDR3aa: CASRGTEAFF
v_gene: TRBV6-1
j_gene: TRBJ1-1

CDR3aa: CASSWSGSRAGELFF
v_gene: TRBV28
j_gene: TRBJ2-2

CDR3aa: CASTEITGELFF
v_gene: TRBV25-1
j_gene: TRBJ2-2

CDR3aa: CSARGSGETQYF
v_gene: TRBV20-1
j_gene: TRBJ2-5

CDR3aa: CSAIRGVAGGYTF
v_gene: TRBV20-1
j_gene: TRBJ1-2

CDR3aa: CASSGAGVQETQYF
v_gene: TRBV28
j_gene: TRBJ2-5

CDR3aa: CASSQPRIERFF
v_gene: TRBV28
j_gene: TRBJ2-1

CDR3aa: CASSYGQSGTIQYF
v_gene: TRBV7-2
j_gene: TRBJ2-4

CDR3aa: CASSFGVRETQYF
v_gene: TRBV7-2
j_gene: TRBJ2-5

CDR3aa: CASSVQGRTNTEAFF
v_gene: TRBV9
j_gene: TRBJ1-1

CDR3aa: CASSPVLDPVSYEQYF
v_gene: TRBV6-2/TRBV6-3
j_gene: TRBJ2-7

CDR3aa: CASSDVLAGGRGEQFF
v_gene: TRBV6-2/TRBV6-3
j_gene: TRBJ2-1